The 22 T cell receptor beta chains given below trace back to one sample, sequenced in a study of blood T cell repertoires in COVID-19. Sequenced by immunoSEQ multiplex PCR; TCRdb stores in-frame clones only, minus some. The sample includes over 100,000 clones, about 87% of them seen just once. Sequencing was carried out using peripheral blood. These receptors originate from a human donor in a cohort sampled during active COVID-19.

The J gene is TRBJ2-3, the V gene TRBV15, with 7 bases matching TRBD2. The CDR3 spans 15 residues. CDR1 LNHNV and CDR2 YYDKDF come from the germline V gene (reference sequence). Trimming removed 3 bases from V and 4 bases from J; junction bases left unmatched: 7. The CDR3 reads CATSRGEGPADTQYF. Written as DNA, the CDR3 is TGTGCCACCAGCAGGGGGGAGGGCCCCGCAGATACGCAGTATTTT.

This chain joins TRBV19 and TRBJ2-1, with D uncertain. The V and J ends lost 11 bases and 4 bases respectively, with 6 bases between them. The CDR3 runs to 10 residues. The germline CDR1 and CDR2 sequences are LNHDA and SQIVND (reference sequence). The CDR3 nucleotides read TGTGCCGTCGGGTACAATGAGCAGTTCTTC. This gives the protein CAVGYNEQFF.

The genes are TRBV6-5 and TRBJ1-1, with no clear D. The CDR3 is 16 amino acids. In germline, CDR1 is MNHEY, CDR2 SVGAGI. Trimming left V 2 bases short and J 5 bases short, with 18 bases between. Here the CDR3 reads CASSYLMGKTGTEAFF. CDR3 DNA: TGTGCCAGCAGTTACCTGATGGGAAAAACGGGGACTGAAGCTTTCTTT.

The chain uses TRBV11-2 and TRBJ2-3; D possibly corresponds to TRBD2 (6 bases). The CDR3 totals 18 residues. Germline CDR1 SGHAT, CDR2 FQNNGV. V dropped 1 base and J dropped 1 base, with 18 bases sitting between them. The chain's CDR3 is CASSLVAGLGGGTDTQYF. The CDR3 bases are TGTGCCAGCAGCTTAGTTGCGGGTCTTGGCGGGGGCACAGATACGCAGTATTTT.

CDR3 coding DNA: TGTGCCAGCAGCTTAGTGGCCCGGGTTGGGTATGATGGCTACACCTTC. Amino acid sequence: CASSLVARVGYDGYTF. The chain has TRBV7-9 and TRBJ1-2; D remains ambiguous. Trimming cost V 1 base and J 6 bases, with 18 bases left between them. Germline assignment: CDR1 SEHNR and CDR2 FQNEAQ (reference sequence). This CDR3 has 16 residues.

V gene TRBV4-3 combines with J gene TRBJ2-1; TRBD1 is a possible D gene (5 bases). CDR1 LGHNA and CDR2 YSLEER come from the germline V gene. CDR3 length: 16 residues. V was trimmed by 0 bases and J by 3 bases, leaving 12 bases between them. The CDR3 DNA reads as TGCGCCAGCAGCCAAGAGGCGGCAGGGCGCTACAATGAGCAGTTCTTC. Translating gives CASSQEAAGRYNEQFF.

This chain joins TRBV24-1 and TRBJ2-1; 10 bases agree with TRBD1. CDR3 length equals 16 residues. Losses at the gene ends were 3 bases for V and 3 bases for J; bases not matched to a gene: 4. Germline CDR1 reads KGHDR; CDR2 reads SFDVKD. CDR3 in amino acids: CATSDVTGGNYNEQFF. The CDR3 bases are TGTGCCACCAGTGATGTGACAGGGGGCAACTACAATGAGCAGTTCTTC.

This rearrangement joins TRBV28 to TRBJ2-5; TRBD2 matches at 8 bases. Germline V gene lookup returns CDR1 MDHEN and CDR2 SYDVKM. V was pared by 5 bases and J by 5 bases, with 13 bases of the junction left unmatched. The CDR3 extends over 16 amino acids. CDR3 sequence: CASSLGVAGGPETQYF. The CDR3 region has the DNA TGTGCCAGCAGTCTGGGGGTTGCGGGAGGTCCGGAGACCCAGTACTTC.

J is TRBJ2-7 and V is TRBV28; D gene ambiguous. Germline loops: CDR1 MDHEN, CDR2 SYDVKM. Trimming left V 1 base short and J 3 bases short, with 4 bases between. This CDR3 has 12 residues. CDR3 sequence (DNA): TGTGCCAGCAGTTTATACGGCTACGAGCAGTACTTC. Protein sequence: CASSLYGYEQYF.

The V gene is TRBV28, the J gene TRBJ2-7, with D perhaps TRBD2 (5 bases). Germline CDR1 is MDHEN and CDR2 is SYDVKM. This CDR3 is 12 amino acids long. Trimming took 7 bases from V and 6 from J, leaving 13 bases between them. CDR3: CASNPQSGEQYF. The CDR3 DNA follows: TGTGCCAGCAATCCCCAGAGCGGCGAGCAGTACTTC.

This clone was seen once. The rearrangement links TRBV7-8 to TRBJ1-5; D gene ambiguous. Germline CDR1 and CDR2: SGHVS and FQNEAQ. Trimming cost V 4 bases and J 4 bases, with 8 bases left between them. There are 13 residues in the CDR3. The CDR3: CASSSRQNQPQHF. The CDR3 bases are TGTGCCAGCAGCTCTAGGCAGAATCAGCCCCAGCATTTT.

The chain couples TRBV5-5 to TRBJ2-1; D may be TRBD2 (6 bases). The CDR3 loop spans 18 amino acids. Trimming stripped 0 bases from V and 2 bases from J, with 18 bases between. In germline, CDR1 is SGHKS, CDR2 YYEKEE (reference sequence). The CDR3 spells CASSLAGSWRDPYNEQFF. The CDR3 DNA sequence: TGTGCCAGCAGCTTGGCGGGTAGTTGGCGGGACCCCTACAATGAGCAGTTCTTC. The whole variable domain, remainder taken from reference TRBV5-5 and TRBJ2-1, is DAGVTQSPTHLIKTRGQQVTLRCSPISGHKSVSWYQQVLGQGPQFIFQYYEKEERGRGNFPDRFSARQFPNYSSELNVNALLLGDSALYLCASSLAGSWRDPYNEQFFGPGTRLTVL.

CDR3 DNA: TGTGCCAGCAGCTTAGCCAGGGGGAAGCAGCCCCAGCATTTT. Its translation: CASSLARGKQPQHF. The chain combines TRBV7-2 with TRBJ1-5; TRBD1 aligns across 7 bases. The ends lost 0 bases at V and 7 bases at J; junction bases unmatched: 3. The CDR3 runs to 14 residues. Germline CDR1 and CDR2: SGHTA and FQGNSA.

V is TRBV5-8 and J is TRBJ1-2; D gene ambiguous. CDR1 is SGHTS, CDR2 YDEGEE, per germline. The CDR3 length is 13 residues. Trimming left V 2 bases short and J 10 bases short, with 15 bases between. CDR3 nucleotide sequence: TGTGCCAGCAGCTTAGTTGCGGTTCCCGCCTACACCTTC. Its protein product is CASSLVAVPAYTF. The full variable domain, its missing parts supplied by reference TRBV5-8 and TRBJ1-2, is EAGVTQSPTHLIKTRGQQATLRCSPISGHTSVYWYQQALGLGLQFLLWYDEGEERNRGNFPPRFSGRQFPNYSSELNVNALELEDSALYLCASSLVAVPAYTFGSGTRLTVV.

This chain connects TRBV6-5 to TRBJ2-7; 12 nucleotides match TRBD2. Germline V gives CDR1 MNHEY, CDR2 SVGAGI. This CDR3 contains 14 residues. With 6 bases clipped from V and 3 bases from J, the junction kept 3 bases outside the gene matches. CDR3 sequence: CASSKTSGSYEQYF. CDR3 DNA: TGTGCCAGCAGCAAGACTAGCGGGAGCTACGAGCAGTACTTC.

The chain links TRBV3-1 (or the pseudogene TRBV3-2) to TRBJ2-7, with D possibly matching TRBD2 (6 bases). This CDR3 comprises 16 residues. The V and J ends lost 3 bases and 2 bases respectively, with 17 bases between them. CDR1 is LGHDT and CDR2 is YNNKEL in the germline V gene (reference sequence). The CDR3 DNA sequence: TGTGCCAGCAGCCACGGGGTCGGGGGTCAACCCTACGAGCAGTACTTC. Amino acid sequence: CASSHGVGGQPYEQYF.

This chain links TRBV5-1 with TRBJ2-7; maybe TRBD2 (6 bases). Trimming removed 6 bases from V and 3 bases from J, with 13 bases in between. CDR3 length equals 13 residues. Germline V lookup: CDR1 SGHRS, CDR2 YFSETQ. The DNA for the CDR3 is TGCGCCAGCACCTCGGAGGGTAGCTACGAGCAGTACTTC. Its translation is CASTSEGSYEQYF.

The table lists this clone with a count of one. The chain carries TRBV5-1 and TRBJ2-7; 8 bases map to TRBD1. Germline V lookup: CDR1 SGHRS, CDR2 YFSETQ. This CDR3 has 13 residues. The V segment lost 0 bases and the J segment 6 bases; nucleotides outside the gene matches: 2. CDR3 in DNA: TGCGCCAGCAGCTTGGGGACAGGGAGCGAGCAGTACTTC. Amino acids: CASSLGTGSEQYF.

On this clone: This same CDR3 is encoded by further DNA sequences in the sample. This chain links TRBV7-6 with TRBJ2-1, with 9 bases fitting TRBD2. The J segment lost 10 bases and the V segment lost 2 bases, leaving 3 bases of the junction unmatched. This CDR3 contains 13 residues. The V gene's germline CDR1 is SGHVS and CDR2 FNYEAQ. This chain's CDR3 is CASSLRGRAEQFF. In DNA, the CDR3 is TGTGCCAGCAGCTTACGCGGGAGGGCCGAGCAGTTCTTC.

V gene TRBV7-9 combines with J gene TRBJ1-1, with D tentatively TRBD1 (6 bases). Germline CDR1 reads SEHNR; CDR2 reads FQNEAQ (reference sequence). V lost 5 bases and J 0 bases, leaving 16 bases between the germline ends. There are 16 residues in the CDR3. CDR3 coding DNA: TGTGCCAGCAGCGTACCACAGGGAGCCATGAACACTGAAGCTTTCTTT. Translating it yields CASSVPQGAMNTEAFF.

This chain uses TRBV5-1 with TRBJ1-1; no clear D. This CDR3 has 16 residues. Trimming took off 0 bases at V and 5 bases at J, with 17 bases between the two ends. Germline CDR1 and CDR2: SGHRS and YFSETQ. The CDR3: CASSLELGFSGTEAFF. The CDR3 DNA reads as TGCGCCAGCAGCTTGGAACTAGGGTTTTCGGGGACTGAAGCTTTCTTT. The full variable domain, completed using reference TRBV5-1 and TRBJ1-1, is KAGVTQTPRYLIKTRGQQVTLSCSPISGHRSVSWYQQTPGQGLQFLFEYFSETQRNKGNFPGRFSGRQFSNSRSEMNVSTLELGDSALYLCASSLELGFSGTEAFFGQGTRLTVV.

V gene TRBV19 combines with J gene TRBJ2-2; weak D call: TRBD2 (5 bases). Germline lookup yields CDR1 LNHDA and CDR2 SQIVND (reference sequence). The V gene lost 6 bases and the J gene lost 4 bases, with 9 bases spanning the gap. The CDR3 is 13 residues long. CDR3 residues: CASSTTSTGELFF. The DNA for the CDR3 is TGTGCCAGTAGCACTACTAGCACCGGGGAGCTGTTTTTT.